This T cell receptor (beta chain) was recovered during a study of blood T cell repertoires in COVID-19 (dated by TCRdb to 2020 to 2022). Concerning the study at large: Samples from collaborators originated in the United States, Italy and Spain and spanned both the acute and convalescent phases of COVID-19. The prospective study material was composed of cDNA or gDNA derived from T cells, B-cell-depleted T cells, or PBMCs. Subjects who had been exposed to COVID-19, were actively infected with it, or had recovered from it provided the deeply sampled blood TCRbeta repertoires that made up the dataset. A de-identified subject ID, COVID-19 status, age in years and sex were almost always included in the sample metadata. The repertoires were released in a freely available public database intended as a resource for research on the immune response to SARS-CoV-2. Where available, HLA class I and class II types were taken from metadata supplied by the sample provider and were not determined by assay-based typing. Samples came from the ongoing ImmuneRACE study (first 160 participants) plus 1,254 subjects from 6 global collaborators. The paper as a whole reports these results and caveats: Clinical and demographic metadata were provided uncurated, with the amount varying by source and participant.

Collaborating institutions collected whole blood in K2EDTA tubes following their own protocols. For TCRbeta analysis, collaborators shipped samples in one of three forms: frozen whole blood, isolated PBMCs, or DNA extracted from either of those sample types. Of note for this clone: Its antigen is unknown. Per-base qualities were not stored, and no clone one base away is much larger.

The CDR3, cysteine through phenylalanine, is 15 amino acids long. Only CDR3 DNA is held: 45 bases, read in frame from base 1. After removal of 2 bases from V and 0 bases from J, the junction retains 3 bases not matched to a gene. CDR1 GTSNPN and CDR2 SVGIG are derived from the germline V gene (reference sequence). TCRbeta CDR3 regions were amplified from genomic DNA using the immunoSEQ Assay, a bias-controlled multiplex PCR. Concerning the study's data processing: Nucleated cell counts per sample were estimated from amplification of reference gene primers within the assay. Sequence reads were collapsed and filtered to measure the absolute abundance of every unique TCRbeta CDR3 rearrangement. Productive Simpson clonality was computed per sample as the square root of Simpson's diversity index over productive rearrangements. Here the immuneACCESS table is served through TCRdb, limited to in-frame sequences with V and J called. Missing clones are a known gap in these copies; in checked studies unresolved V genes cover under half, and the rest lacks a known reason. The V and J calls and the clone size are those of that table, but D and trimming were determined from the DNA. The sample includes around 71,000 clones, with 75% to 90% observed a single time. Just over 5% of the sample is taken by the ten largest.

Source material: peripheral blood. The rearranged segments are TRBV30 and TRBJ1-4; TRBD1 lines up with 7 middle nucleotides. This sequence originates from an elderly man with acute or convalescent COVID-19. The nucleotide sequence is given as TGTGCCTGGAGTCACGGGACAGCAACTAATGAAAAACTGTTTTTT. Its translation is CAWSHGTATNEKLFF.